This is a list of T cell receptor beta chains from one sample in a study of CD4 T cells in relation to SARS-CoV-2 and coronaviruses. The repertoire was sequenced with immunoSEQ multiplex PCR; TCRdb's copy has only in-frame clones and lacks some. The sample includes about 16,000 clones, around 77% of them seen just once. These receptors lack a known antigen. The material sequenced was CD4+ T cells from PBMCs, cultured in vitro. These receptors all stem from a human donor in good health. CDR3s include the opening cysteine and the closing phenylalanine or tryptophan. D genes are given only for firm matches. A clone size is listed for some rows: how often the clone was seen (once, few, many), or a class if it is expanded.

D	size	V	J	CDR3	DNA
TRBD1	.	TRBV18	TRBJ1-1	CASSPLLTGGSTWTEAFF	TGTGCCAGCTCACCACTATTAACAGGGGGCTCCACTTGGACTGAAGCTTTCTTT
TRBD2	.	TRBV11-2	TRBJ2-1	CASSLRTSGDNEQFF	TGTGCCAGCAGCTTACGTACTAGCGGGGACAATGAGCAGTTCTTC
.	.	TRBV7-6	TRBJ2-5	CASSFSRERRETQYF	TGTGCCAGCAGCTTCTCACGGGAGCGGCGGGAGACCCAGTACTTC
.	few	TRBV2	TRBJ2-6	CASSNFQGGSGANVLTF	TGTGCCAGCAGTAATTTTCAGGGGGGCTCTGGGGCCAACGTCCTGACTTTC
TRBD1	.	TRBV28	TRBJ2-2	CASSIGTGGTGELFF	TGTGCCAGCAGTATCGGAACAGGGGGTACCGGGGAGCTGTTTTTT
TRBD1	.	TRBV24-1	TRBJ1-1	CATSEGTGLAFF	TGTGCCACCAGTGAGGGGACAGGGTTAGCTTTCTTT
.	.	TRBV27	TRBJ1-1	CASSLVAGPNTEAFF	TGTGCCAGCAGTTTAGTCGCAGGGCCGAACACTGAAGCTTTCTTT
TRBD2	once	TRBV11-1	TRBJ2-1	CASSLRLASSYNEQFF	TGTGCCAGCAGCCTGAGACTAGCGAGCTCCTACAATGAGCAGTTCTTC
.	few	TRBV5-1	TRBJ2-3	CASSLRGLDTDTQYF	TGCGCCAGCAGCCTCCGGGGGTTAGACACAGATACGCAGTATTTT
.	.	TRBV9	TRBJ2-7	CASSRGGLSYEQYF	TGTGCCAGCAGCAGGGGGGGGCTCTCCTACGAGCAGTACTTC
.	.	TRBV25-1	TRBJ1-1	CASSIVGEGLGTEAFF	TGTGCCAGCAGCATAGTAGGGGAGGGGCTGGGCACTGAAGCTTTCTTT
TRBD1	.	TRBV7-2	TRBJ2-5	CASSRTGGPETQYF	TGTGCCAGCTCCCGGACAGGGGGCCCGGAGACCCAGTACTTC
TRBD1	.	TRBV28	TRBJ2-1	CASRNGGTGENEQFF	TGTGCCAGCAGGAATGGCGGGACAGGGGAAAATGAGCAGTTCTTC
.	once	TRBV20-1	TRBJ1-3	CSASQTWQSNTIYF	TGCAGTGCTAGTCAAACGTGGCAGTCTAACACCATATATTTT
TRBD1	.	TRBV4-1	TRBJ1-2	CASSQDPQGASGYTF	TGCGCCAGCAGCCAAGATCCACAGGGGGCCTCTGGCTACACCTTC
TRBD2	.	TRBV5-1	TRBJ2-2	CASSENGLAGAGELFF	TGCGCCAGCAGCGAGAACGGACTAGCGGGAGCCGGGGAGCTGTTTTTT
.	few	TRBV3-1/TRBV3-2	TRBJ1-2	CASSQLREPYLTNYGYTF	TGTGCCAGCAGCCAATTGCGGGAGCCTTATTTAACCAACTATGGCTACACCTTC
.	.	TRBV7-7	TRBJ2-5	CASSQAGTSQETQYF	TGTGCCAGCAGCCAAGCAGGTACTAGCCAAGAGACCCAGTACTTC
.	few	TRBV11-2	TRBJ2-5	CASSVRQRETQYF	TGTGCCAGCAGCGTAAGACAGAGAGAGACCCAGTACTTC
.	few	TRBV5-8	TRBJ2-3	CASSPHRSTDTQYF	TGTGCCAGCAGCCCACATCGGAGCACAGATACGCAGTATTTT
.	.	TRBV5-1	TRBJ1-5	CASSPGHSSNQPQHF	TGCGCCAGCAGCCCGGGGCATAGTAGCAATCAGCCCCAGCATTTT